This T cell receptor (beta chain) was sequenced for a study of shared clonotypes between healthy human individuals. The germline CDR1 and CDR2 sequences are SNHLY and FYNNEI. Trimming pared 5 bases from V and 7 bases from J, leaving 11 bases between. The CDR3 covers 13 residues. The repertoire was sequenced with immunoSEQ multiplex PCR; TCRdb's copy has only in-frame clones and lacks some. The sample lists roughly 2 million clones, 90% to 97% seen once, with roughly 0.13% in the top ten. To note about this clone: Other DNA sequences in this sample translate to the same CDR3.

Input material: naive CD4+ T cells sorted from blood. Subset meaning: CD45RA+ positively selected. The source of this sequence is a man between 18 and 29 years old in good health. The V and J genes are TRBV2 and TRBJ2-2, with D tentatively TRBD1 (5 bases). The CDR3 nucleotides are TGTGCCAGCAGTTCCCAGGGTAGCGGGGAGCTGTTTTTT. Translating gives CASSSQGSGELFF.